The T cell receptor beta chain described here comes from a study of blood T cell repertoires in COVID-19. Study in general: Spain, Italy and the United States supplied samples that represented acute and convalescent COVID-19. Sources were T cells, B-cell-depleted T cells, or PBMCs; the material itself was cDNA or gDNA.

Assay used: immunoSEQ multiplex PCR; TCRdb lists only in-frame clones, some missing. This table has approximately 230,000 clones, about nine tenths appearing once. The participants were between roughly 18 and 100 years old and came from fewer than 25 US areas. The CDR3 has 16 amino acids. Germline CDR1 and CDR2: LGHNA and YNFKEQ. The ends were cut back, 1 base at V and 1 base at J, with 13 bases in the middle. Material for sequencing was PBMCs or T cells enriched from blood (not recorded which). This clonotype originated in a man between 18 and 29 years old who had recovered from COVID-19. The chain has TRBV4-2 and TRBJ1-1, with no clear D. The CDR3 loop reads CASSQVVSGWNTEAFF. Written as DNA, the CDR3 is TGTGCCAGCAGCCAAGTGGTCAGCGGATGGAACACTGAAGCTTTCTTT.